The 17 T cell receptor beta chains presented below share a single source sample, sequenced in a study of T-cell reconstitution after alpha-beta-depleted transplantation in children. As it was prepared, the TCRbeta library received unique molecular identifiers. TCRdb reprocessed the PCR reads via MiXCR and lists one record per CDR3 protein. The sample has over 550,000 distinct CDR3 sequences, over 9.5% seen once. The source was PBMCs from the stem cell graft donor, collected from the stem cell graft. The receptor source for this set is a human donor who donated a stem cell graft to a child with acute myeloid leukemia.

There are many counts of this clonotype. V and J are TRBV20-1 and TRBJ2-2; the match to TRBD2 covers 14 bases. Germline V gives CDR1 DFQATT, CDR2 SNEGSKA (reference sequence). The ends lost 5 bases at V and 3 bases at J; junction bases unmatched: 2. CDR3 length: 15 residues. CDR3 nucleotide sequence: TGCAGTGCTGTGGGACTAGCGGGAGACACCGGGGAGCTGTTTTTT. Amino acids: CSAVGLAGDTGELFF.

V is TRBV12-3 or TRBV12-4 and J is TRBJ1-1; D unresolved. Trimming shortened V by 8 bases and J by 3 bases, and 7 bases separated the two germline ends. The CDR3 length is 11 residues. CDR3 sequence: CASLFYTEAFF. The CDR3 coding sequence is TGTGCCAGCCTTTTCTACACTGAAGCTTTCTTT.

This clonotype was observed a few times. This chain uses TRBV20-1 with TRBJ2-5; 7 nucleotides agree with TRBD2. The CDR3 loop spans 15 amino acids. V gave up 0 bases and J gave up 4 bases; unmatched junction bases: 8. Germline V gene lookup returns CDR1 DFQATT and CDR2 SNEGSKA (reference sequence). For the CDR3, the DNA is TGCAGTGCTAGAGAGTGGGAGGGGCGGGGAGAGACCCAGTACTTC. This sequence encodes CSAREWEGRGETQYF.

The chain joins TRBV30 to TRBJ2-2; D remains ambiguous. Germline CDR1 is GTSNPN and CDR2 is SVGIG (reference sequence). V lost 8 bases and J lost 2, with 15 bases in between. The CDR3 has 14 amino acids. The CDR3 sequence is CARAWAGNTGELFF. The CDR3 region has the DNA TGTGCCCGGGCGTGGGCAGGAAACACCGGGGAGCTGTTTTTT.

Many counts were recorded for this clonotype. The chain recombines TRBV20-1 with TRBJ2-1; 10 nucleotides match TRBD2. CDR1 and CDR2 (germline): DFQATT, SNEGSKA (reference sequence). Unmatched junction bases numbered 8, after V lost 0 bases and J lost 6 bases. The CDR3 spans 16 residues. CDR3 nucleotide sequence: TGCAGTGCTAGAGATAGGGCTAGCGGGAGTGGCAATGAGCAGTTCTTC. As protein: CSARDRASGSGNEQFF.

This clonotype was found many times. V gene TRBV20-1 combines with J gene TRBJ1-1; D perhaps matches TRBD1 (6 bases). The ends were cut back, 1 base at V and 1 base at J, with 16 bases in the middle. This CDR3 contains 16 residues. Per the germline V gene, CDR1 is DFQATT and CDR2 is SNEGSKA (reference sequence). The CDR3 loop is CSARVIQGGGNTEAFF. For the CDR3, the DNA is TGCAGTGCTAGAGTTATACAGGGTGGGGGGAACACTGAAGCTTTCTTT.

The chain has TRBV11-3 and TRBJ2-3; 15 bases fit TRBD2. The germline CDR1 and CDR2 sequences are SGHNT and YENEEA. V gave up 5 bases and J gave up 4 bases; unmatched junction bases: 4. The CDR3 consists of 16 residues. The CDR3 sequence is CASSLGLAGGPDTQYF. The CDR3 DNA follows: TGTGCCAGCAGCCTGGGACTAGCGGGAGGCCCAGATACGCAGTATTTT.

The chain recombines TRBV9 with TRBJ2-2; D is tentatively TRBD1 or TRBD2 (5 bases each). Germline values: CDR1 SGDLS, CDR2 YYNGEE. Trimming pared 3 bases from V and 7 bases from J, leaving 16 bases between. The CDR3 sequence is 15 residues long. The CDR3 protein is CASSETGTGIGELFF. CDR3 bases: TGTGCCAGCAGCGAAACCGGGACGGGGATCGGGGAGCTGTTTTTT.

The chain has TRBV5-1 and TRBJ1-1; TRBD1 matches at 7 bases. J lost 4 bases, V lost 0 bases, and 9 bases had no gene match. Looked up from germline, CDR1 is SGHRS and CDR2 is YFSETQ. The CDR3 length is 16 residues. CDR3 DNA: TGCGCCAGCAGCTTGGGCCCCAGGGGGGGTGGCACTGAAGCTTTCTTT. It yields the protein CASSLGPRGGGTEAFF. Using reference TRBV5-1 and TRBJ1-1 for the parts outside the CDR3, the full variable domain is KAGVTQTPRYLIKTRGQQVTLSCSPISGHRSVSWYQQTPGQGLQFLFEYFSETQRNKGNFPGRFSGRQFSNSRSEMNVSTLELGDSALYLCASSLGPRGGGTEAFFGQGTRLTVV.

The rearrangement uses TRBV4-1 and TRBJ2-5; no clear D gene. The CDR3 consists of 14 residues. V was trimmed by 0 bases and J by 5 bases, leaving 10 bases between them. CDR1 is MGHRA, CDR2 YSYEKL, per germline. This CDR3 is CASSQDAETETQYF. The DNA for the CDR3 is TGCGCCAGCAGCCAAGATGCTGAGACGGAGACCCAGTACTTC.

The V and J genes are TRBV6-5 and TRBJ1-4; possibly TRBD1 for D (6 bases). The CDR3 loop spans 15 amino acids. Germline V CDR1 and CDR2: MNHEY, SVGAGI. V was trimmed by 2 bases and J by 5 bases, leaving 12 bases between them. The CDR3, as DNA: TGTGCCAGCAGTTACGTTAGGACAGACAATGAAAAACTGTTTTTT. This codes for CASSYVRTDNEKLFF.

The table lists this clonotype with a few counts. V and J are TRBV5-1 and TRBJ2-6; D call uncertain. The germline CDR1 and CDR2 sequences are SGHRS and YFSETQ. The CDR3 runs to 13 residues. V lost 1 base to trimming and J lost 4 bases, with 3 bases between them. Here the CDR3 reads CASSLQGANVLTF. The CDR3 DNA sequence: TGCGCCAGCAGCTTGCAAGGGGCCAACGTCCTGACTTTC. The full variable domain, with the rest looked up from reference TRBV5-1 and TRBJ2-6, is KAGVTQTPRYLIKTRGQQVTLSCSPISGHRSVSWYQQTPGQGLQFLFEYFSETQRNKGNFPGRFSGRQFSNSRSEMNVSTLELGDSALYLCASSLQGANVLTFGAGSRLTVL.

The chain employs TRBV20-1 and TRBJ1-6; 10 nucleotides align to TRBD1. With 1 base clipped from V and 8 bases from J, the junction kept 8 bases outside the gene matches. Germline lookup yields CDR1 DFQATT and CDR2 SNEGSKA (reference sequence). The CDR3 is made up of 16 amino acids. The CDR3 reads CSARAGGQGWDSPLHF. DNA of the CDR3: TGCAGTGCTAGAGCCGGGGGACAGGGGTGGGATTCACCCCTCCACTTT.

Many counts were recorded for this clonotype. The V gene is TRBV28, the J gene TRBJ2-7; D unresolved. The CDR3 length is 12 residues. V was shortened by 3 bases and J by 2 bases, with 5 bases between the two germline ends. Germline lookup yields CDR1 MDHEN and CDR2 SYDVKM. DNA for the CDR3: TGTGCCAGCAGTTTCCGTACCTACGAGCAGTACTTC. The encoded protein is CASSFRTYEQYF.

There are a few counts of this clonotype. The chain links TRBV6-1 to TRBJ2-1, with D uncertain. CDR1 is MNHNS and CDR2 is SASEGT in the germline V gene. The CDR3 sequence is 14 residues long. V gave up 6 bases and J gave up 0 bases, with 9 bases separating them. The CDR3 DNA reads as TGTGCCAGCAGGGACGGTCTCTCCTACAATGAGCAGTTCTTC. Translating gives CASRDGLSYNEQFF.

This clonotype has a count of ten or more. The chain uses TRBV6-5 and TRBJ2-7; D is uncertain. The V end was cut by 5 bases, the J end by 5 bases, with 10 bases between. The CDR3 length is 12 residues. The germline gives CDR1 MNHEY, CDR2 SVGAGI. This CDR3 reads CASSGGTNEQYF. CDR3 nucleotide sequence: TGTGCCAGCAGTGGTGGCACAAACGAGCAGTACTTC.

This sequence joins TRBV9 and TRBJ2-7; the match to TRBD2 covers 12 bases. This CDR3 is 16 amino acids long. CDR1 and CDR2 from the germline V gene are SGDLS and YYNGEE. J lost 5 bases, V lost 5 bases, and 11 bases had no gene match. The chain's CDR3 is CASSEMTSGSGDEQYF. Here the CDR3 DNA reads TGTGCCAGCAGTGAAATGACTAGCGGGAGCGGCGACGAGCAGTACTTC. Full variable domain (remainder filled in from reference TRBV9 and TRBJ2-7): DSGVTQTPKHLITATGQRVTLRCSPRSGDLSVYWYQQSLDQGLQFLIQYYNGEERAKGNILERFSAQQFPDLHSELNLSSLELGDSALYFCASSEMTSGSGDEQYFGPGTRLTVT.